Given below is one T cell receptor (beta chain) in context. This clone was picked up a small number of times. Its binding antigen is unknown. The input lacks base qualities; no much larger clone sits a single base away. The data are from a study of cytomegalovirus exposure and HLA in healthy donors (dated by TCRdb to 2017 to 2019). With regard to the full study: An earlier analysis of 587 of the donors reported 276 Gb of sequence data and more than 90 million unique TCR beta sequences from some 180 million T cells. Rather than drawing on any new phenotypic data, the later analysis identified candidate immune exposures from TCR beta sequences and the way those sequences occurred across donors. An early release covering roughly 640 HLA-typed donors comprised 300 to 350 gigabases of sequencing data and some 79 million unique TCR sequences. All discovery cohort repertoires had been generated using a single sequencing platform. To predict cytomegalovirus infection status, the study combined high-throughput TCR immunosequencing, statistical association of individual TCRs with disease status, and machine learning. An earlier analysis of roughly 580 of the donors used high-throughput TCR beta sequencing to judge whether each TCR beta V gene segment behaved as functional or pseudogenic. In addition to the first cohort of several hundred subjects, a separate validation cohort of approximately 130 different subjects was used. Among the roughly 380 genotyped donors, around 81% belonged to the genetic ancestry cluster associated with self-reported Caucasian donors. Five DR-DQ haplotypes were treated as single units for association and clustering because of strong linkage in the cohort. A later analysis re-analyzed previously published TCR beta repertoires from roughly 690 donors and added high-resolution HLA genotyping to study TCR occurrence patterns. HLA typing covered class I and class II loci at four-digit resolution. Donor age, sex, ethnicity and CMV serostatus were compiled alongside the repertoire data. The study aimed to test whether cataloging public T cell receptors could reveal signatures of past pathogen exposure. A later genetic analysis took genome-wide SNP genotypes for about 55% of the roughly 700 donors and used that subset as a discovery cohort. The study used immunosequencing to profile the T cell repertoires of 666 subjects and linked those repertoires to cytomegalovirus serostatus. Typing coverage varied by locus: 629-630 donors for A, B, C, DRB1 and DQB1; approximately 500 for DQA1; more than 600 for DPA1; fewer than 480 for DPB1. Among around 400 genotyped donors of the cohort, an average of around 250,000 unique TCR beta nucleotide sequences was sequenced per donor, of which about 19% were non-productive.

The cohort consisted of 666 healthy bone marrow donors. At the time of sampling, every cohort member was nominally healthy, though immune exposures that went unrecorded were likely present. The donor was CMV seropositive and belonged to the group of 250 to 300 seropositive cohort members. A peripheral blood sample was provided by each donor, and peripheral blood mononuclear cells were used for TCR beta sequencing. Genomic DNA was extracted from the blood cell samples with the Qiagen DNeasy Blood Extraction Kit. Study-level results and caveats: Presence/absence analyses assumed roughly uniform sequencing depth across donors, an assumption that may not hold. In a later analysis, the rate of TCR association differed among HLA loci, with DRB1 alleles having the most associated TCRs and HLA-C alleles having the fewest. According to a later analysis, parvovirus B19, influenza, CMV and Epstein-Barr virus appeared linked to several top co-occurrence clusters. Most TCR sequences were observed very rarely across donors, whereas some public TCRs were present in many individuals. According to a later genetic analysis, donors in an Asian-associated ancestry cluster had fewer N-insertions in productive TCRs than the roughly 700-donor mean. An association between a missense DCLRE1C variant and V-gene and J-gene trimming of TCR beta chains was found in a later genetic analysis and replicated in an independent cohort. A further reported finding was that TCR beta sequences accurately predicted the HLA-A and HLA-B alleles for most subjects in the first cohort. An earlier analysis of around 540 of the donors showed that most TCR beta V segments appeared in productive rearrangements either about 87% or about 30% of the time, which broadly matched IMGT annotations. In both the original and validation cohorts, the classifier was reported to diagnose cytomegalovirus status with high specificity and sensitivity. Correlated functional status among segregating V segments might reflect linkage disequilibrium, but an unknown experimental factor could not be ruled out. Because counts were too low, around 17 rarely observed V segments, including chromosome 9 orphons, were left out of the earlier analysis of a few hundred of the donors. The cohort was sequenced for TCR beta chains only, and without alpha or paired-chain data the features that could be detected were limited. When HLA alleles, especially DR and DQ, strongly co-occurred, TCR associations were difficult to assign to individual alleles. Compared with equally common non-associated chains, HLA-associated TCR beta chains in a later analysis were more clonally expanded and had lower generation probabilities. The 87-base-pair reads could not distinguish some IMGT-functional V segments, including TRBV6-2 and TRBV6-3, so those segments were excluded. The study listed 150 to 200 TCR beta chains as associated with cytomegalovirus. In a later analysis, over 15,000 TCR beta sequences were associated with specific HLA alleles at a false discovery rate of 0.05. A few of the identified cytomegalovirus-associated TCR beta chains were confirmed in vitro to be specific for cytomegalovirus antigens. Immune exposure information for the cohort was limited to CMV serostatus. Because HLA typing was missing for some donors at each locus, association tests included only the typed subset. According to the authors, the approach could potentially be generalized to other disease states and immunological phenotypes. A later analysis found that most CMV-associated TCR beta chains appeared HLA-restricted, with HLA associations seemingly driven largely by CMV exposure. A group of highly shared sequence variants was considered likely to be a technical artifact of the sequencing pipeline.

Library creation used the immunoSEQ multiplex PCR assay. For the multiplex PCR, a mixture combining 60 forward primers for TCR Vbeta segments and 13 reverse primers for TCR Jbeta segments was used. The CDR3 region of rearranged TCR beta genes was amplified from genomic DNA by a multiplex PCR assay. The amplified TCR beta libraries were sequenced on the Illumina HiSeq System as 87-base-pair reads. The authors' pipeline ran thus. In a later analysis, about 80 million unique TCR beta chains were counted across the 650 to 750 repertoires, and roughly 11 million of these chains were shared by at least two donors. A nearest-neighbor algorithm error-corrected the raw reads and collapsed the reads into unique sequences, merging closely related sequences to remove PCR and sequencing errors. To assign V, D and J gene segments, CDR3 sequences were aligned to IMGT reference sequences. For a sequence to be retained, at least a six-nucleotide match to both a V gene segment and a J gene segment was required. Rearrangements were classified as productive when the CDR3 lacked stop codons and remained in frame with V and J, and all other rearrangements were classified as non-productive. CDR3 was defined according to IMGT convention as the region running from the second conserved V-encoded cysteine to the conserved J-encoded phenylalanine. The earlier analysis of about 610 of the donors excluded any sequence lacking an unambiguous match to a single V gene segment. In an earlier analysis of approximately 500 of the donors, a V segment was called functional when productive rearrangements were above 56.7%, and segregating when the standard deviation between donors exceeded 5%. A statistical classification framework was developed to diagnose cytomegalovirus status using the catalog of TCR beta chain sequences. In a later analysis, V and J genes were assigned by comparing TCR nucleotide sequences against IMGT/GENE-DB human TR gene sequences. In a later analysis, CDR3 sequences and most-parsimonious VDJ recombination scenarios were assigned using the TCRdist pipeline. In a later analysis, every TCR beta chain was defined by the combination of its CDR3 amino acid sequence and its V-gene family, and reads without a unique V-gene family were dropped. To address suspected cross-contamination and a sequencing artifact, a later analysis removed 592 highly shared, low-generation-probability nucleotide sequences. For each public chain, a later analysis derived a clonal expansion index from normalized ranks of inferred template counts within each repertoire. In a later analysis, generation probabilities were computed using a VDJ recombination model fitted to out-of-frame rearrangements, and the results were checked against IGoR. In a later analysis, hypergeometric tests were used to score TCR-TCR, TCR-HLA and TCR-CMV co-occurrence, with a repertoire-size bias correction applied to TCR pairs. To estimate false discovery rates, a later analysis permuted the HLA or CMV assignments 20 times. In a later analysis, co-occurring TCRs were grouped using DBSCAN, with TCRdist sequence similarity added in when clustering inside HLA-allele-positive subsets. Repertoires with fewer than 30,000 or more than 120,000 public chains were left out of co-occurrence clustering, as were roughly five repertoires with anomalous nucleotide sharing. In TCRdb, the immuneACCESS table is reduced to in-frame sequences with V and J assigned. These tables do not hold every clone; where another copy was compared, an unresolved V gene accounts for under half, and the others remain unexplained. V, J and clone size reflect that table, while D and trimming were determined from the DNA. This sample has roughly 200,000 clones in its table, and approximately 11% of those were observed once. The ten largest make up approximately 8.3% of the sample.

The V end gives up 4 bases and the J end 7 bases, leaving 10 bases in the junction not matched to a gene. The CDR3 goes from the cysteine to the phenylalanine over 16 residues. The DNA shown is the 48-base CDR3, in frame from base 1. CDR1 KGHSH and CDR2 LQKENI were looked up in the germline V gene. The receptor was isolated from a man in his forties or fifties in good health and CMV-seropositive. The chain employs TRBV18 and TRBJ2-2; TRBD1 aligns with 9 central bases. Sequenced material: PBMCs. The DNA is TGTGCCAGCTCACGGCAAACAGGGGGCCGGGACGGGGAGCTGTTTTTT. It translates to CASSRQTGGRDGELFF.